These T cell receptor beta chains were read from a single sample in a study of cytomegalovirus exposure and HLA in healthy donors. Sequenced by immunoSEQ multiplex PCR; TCRdb stores in-frame clones only, minus some. The sample records under 150,000 clones, roughly 80% being singletons. The specimen was PBMCs. The receptors originated from a man aged 30 to 45 in good health and CMV-seronegative. CDR3s include the opening cysteine and the closing phenylalanine or tryptophan. The order of the fields is D gene, J gene, V gene, CDR3 protein. A D gene is named only where the DNA matches it firmly.

D: .; J: TRBJ2-7; V: TRBV6-5; CDR3: CASSQGGYEQYF
D: TRBD1; J: TRBJ2-1; V: TRBV19; CDR3: CASSPDRRDEQFF
D: .; J: TRBJ2-7; V: TRBV2; CDR3: CASSEDTLYEQYF
D: .; J: TRBJ2-1; V: TRBV10-3; CDR3: CATRGGGYEQFF
D: .; J: TRBJ1-1; V: TRBV9; CDR3: CASSVAQKNTEAFF
D: .; J: TRBJ1-1; V: TRBV9; CDR3: CASSVAPTGTNTEAFF
D: TRBD1; J: TRBJ2-1; V: TRBV19; CDR3: CASSLGQGAINNEQFF
D: TRBD2; J: TRBJ2-7; V: TRBV18; CDR3: CASYAGTSSYQQYF
D: .; J: TRBJ1-4; V: TRBV18; CDR3: CASSPRGSEKLFF
D: TRBD1; J: TRBJ1-2; V: TRBV5-1; CDR3: CASSSTGDYGYTF
D: TRBD2; J: TRBJ2-2; V: TRBV14; CDR3: CASSQDGPTSGSSATGELFF
D: TRBD1; J: TRBJ2-3; V: TRBV13; CDR3: CASSLGRGQGIDTQYF
D: TRBD1; J: TRBJ1-1; V: TRBV18; CDR3: CASSGLRDSEAFF
D: .; J: TRBJ1-5; V: TRBV7-2; CDR3: CASSLLLQPQHF
D: .; J: TRBJ2-1; V: TRBV25-1; CDR3: CASSESGRGRDNEQFF
D: .; J: TRBJ1-1; V: TRBV27; CDR3: CASRLGGVNTEAFF
D: .; J: TRBJ2-2; V: TRBV11-3; CDR3: CASSLVSGGAGAGELFF
D: TRBD1; J: TRBJ1-2; V: TRBV5-1; CDR3: CASSSTGTGGIYGYTF
D: TRBD1; J: TRBJ1-2; V: TRBV19; CDR3: CASSMFPSDRGNYGYTF
D: .; J: TRBJ1-2; V: TRBV7-9; CDR3: CSSSVGTGGYTF
D: TRBD2; J: TRBJ2-2; V: TRBV9; CDR3: CASSVGEGTGELFF
D: .; J: TRBJ2-7; V: TRBV5-1; CDR3: CASSPNRAVGEQYF
D: .; J: TRBJ1-5; V: TRBV6-6; CDR3: CASSYVGEQPQHF
D: .; J: TRBJ1-1; V: TRBV5-8; CDR3: CASSFSGVTEAFF
D: TRBD1; J: TRBJ2-1; V: TRBV6-5; CDR3: CASSLDRGPYNEQFF
D: .; J: TRBJ2-5; V: TRBV7-2; CDR3: CASSLQGGLQETQYF
D: TRBD1; J: TRBJ1-1; V: TRBV28; CDR3: CASSLPGTGMNTEAFF
D: TRBD1; J: TRBJ2-1; V: TRBV7-2; CDR3: CASSFRTGGKGYEQFF
D: .; J: TRBJ1-5; V: TRBV19; CDR3: CASSPRGGGPQHF
D: .; J: TRBJ2-7; V: TRBV6-6; CDR3: CASRDTGGRGPDEQYF
D: .; J: TRBJ2-1; V: TRBV7-9; CDR3: CASSLPGGSYNEQFF
D: TRBD1; J: .; V: TRBV5-4; CDR3: CASSSGTGEISEQYF
D: TRBD1; J: TRBJ2-7; V: TRBV5-4; CDR3: CASSSRTGLSSYEQYF
D: TRBD2; J: TRBJ2-1; V: TRBV30; CDR3: CASGLAARDEQFF
D: TRBD1; J: TRBJ2-1; V: TRBV4-3; CDR3: CASSQEDRGIYNEQFF
D: TRBD1; J: TRBJ1-3; V: TRBV19; CDR3: CASTWDRAGNTIYF
D: TRBD1; J: TRBJ1-5; V: TRBV9; CDR3: CASSNSGQGNQPQHF
D: .; J: TRBJ2-1; V: TRBV6-5; CDR3: CASTRGSSYNEQFF
D: .; J: TRBJ1-2; V: TRBV11-3; CDR3: CASSLERQGYYGYTF
D: TRBD2; J: TRBJ2-6; V: TRBV5-4; CDR3: CASTAGGNSGANVLTF
D: .; J: TRBJ1-4; V: TRBV7-9; CDR3: CASSHTGLSEKLFF
D: .; J: TRBJ2-7; V: TRBV21-1; CDR3: CASSSRQGGYEQYF
D: .; J: TRBJ2-7; V: TRBV19; CDR3: CASSISWGVYEQYF
D: TRBD1; J: TRBJ1-1; V: TRBV5-1; CDR3: CASSLGQGPGGAFF
D: .; J: TRBJ1-6; V: TRBV19; CDR3: CASSRTEDNSPLHF
D: TRBD2; J: TRBJ2-1; V: TRBV7-9; CDR3: CASDDGTRPIGEQFF
D: .; J: TRBJ2-7; V: TRBV5-1; CDR3: CASSPTDGAYEQYF
D: .; J: TRBJ1-1; V: TRBV10-1; CDR3: CASSQGLGRFF